Below, 30 T cell receptor beta chains from the same sample are listed, as sequenced in a study of blood T cell repertoires in COVID-19. TCRdb's copy holds only in-frame clones and misses some; the assay was immunoSEQ multiplex PCR. Among a few hundred thousand clones listed, around 84% were seen once. The sample taken for sequencing was PBMCs or T cells enriched from blood (not recorded which). The source is a woman aged 50 to 65 who had recovered from COVID-19.

V is TRBV3-1 (or the pseudogene TRBV3-2) and J is TRBJ1-6; D gene ambiguous. V shed 1 base and J shed 7 bases, with 11 bases lying between them. The CDR3 sequence is 15 residues long. The V gene's germline CDR1 is LGHDT and CDR2 YNNKEL (reference sequence). The CDR3 reads CASSQGGSENSPLHF. The CDR3 DNA is TGTGCCAGCAGCCAAGGAGGCTCTGAGAATTCACCCCTCCACTTT.

This clone was seen just once. The rearrangement joins TRBV5-1 to TRBJ2-2; 7 bases are a match to TRBD2. The V gene end was trimmed by 5 bases and the J gene end by 5 bases; junction bases not matched to a gene: 9. CDR1 and CDR2 (germline): SGHRS, YFSETQ. The CDR3 is 15 amino acids. CDR3 nucleotides: TGCGCCAGCAGTTATGAAGCGGGACGGACCGGGGAGCTGTTTTTT. Its translation: CASSYEAGRTGELFF. Based on the CDR3 plus reference TRBV5-1 and TRBJ2-2, the full variable domain is KAGVTQTPRYLIKTRGQQVTLSCSPISGHRSVSWYQQTPGQGLQFLFEYFSETQRNKGNFPGRFSGRQFSNSRSEMNVSTLELGDSALYLCASSYEAGRTGELFFGEGSRLTVL.

The chain recombines TRBV10-1 with TRBJ1-2, with 8 bases identical to TRBD1. Germline V gives CDR1 WNHNN, CDR2 SYGVQD (reference sequence). This CDR3 region has 13 residues. The J segment lost 11 bases and the V segment lost 8 bases, leaving 13 bases of the junction unmatched. The DNA for the CDR3 is TGCGCCAGCGGGACAGGCCTAGAGGGGGGTTACACCTTC. It yields the protein CASGTGLEGGYTF.

The chain recombines TRBV7-3 with TRBJ2-1; TRBD2 might be the D (6 bases). V lost 3 bases and J lost 7, with 16 bases in between. Germline V CDR1 and CDR2: SGHTA, FQGTGA. The CDR3 consists of 15 residues. The CDR3 region is CASSFGTGAGNEQFF. The CDR3 DNA is TGTGCCAGCAGCTTTGGGACTGGTGCCGGTAATGAGCAGTTCTTC.

CDR3 in amino acids: CASRASGSPNTGELFF. The CDR3, as DNA: TGTGCCAGCAGAGCTAGCGGGAGCCCGAACACCGGGGAGCTGTTTTTT. The chain combines TRBV5-4 with TRBJ2-2; 10 bases are shared with TRBD2. The length of the CDR3 is 16 residues. Germline CDR1 and CDR2: SGHNT and YYREEE (reference sequence). V dropped 5 bases and J dropped 0; count of bases not matched to a gene: 4.

The gene calls are TRBV4-3 and TRBJ2-2, with 14 nucleotides matching TRBD2. The germline CDR1 and CDR2 sequences are LGHNA and YSLEER. V was clipped by 3 bases and J by 4 bases; unmatched bases: 4. The CDR3 sequence is 17 residues long. This CDR3 reads CASSQGLAGVITGELFF. The CDR3 nucleotides are TGCGCCAGCAGCCAGGGACTAGCGGGAGTGATCACCGGGGAGCTGTTTTTT.

This clone showed up just once. The chain carries TRBV7-9 and TRBJ1-1; tentative D call: TRBD1 (6 bases). V gave up 5 bases and J gave up 8 bases, with 18 bases separating them. The CDR3 length is 14 residues. CDR1 SEHNR and CDR2 FQNEAQ come from the germline V gene (reference sequence). The CDR3 DNA sequence: TGTGCCAGCAGCCAAGGGGGTAGGCTGGCCGAAGCTTTCTTT. Residues: CASSQGGRLAEAFF.

This clone was counted between two and nine times. Other DNA sequences in the same sample also yield this CDR3. The chain couples TRBV18 to TRBJ2-2; TRBD2 matches 9 bases. V lost 3 bases to trimming and J lost 3 bases; unmatched junction nucleotides: 2. Per germline, CDR1 KGHSH and CDR2 LQKENI. This CDR3 is 15 amino acids long. The CDR3 here is CASSPSSGDTGELFF. DNA of the CDR3: TGTGCCAGCTCACCGTCTAGCGGGGACACCGGGGAGCTGTTTTTT.

This clone has more than one count but fewer than ten. V usage is TRBV27 and J usage is TRBJ2-1; 7 nucleotides agree with TRBD1. Per the germline V gene, CDR1 is MNHEY and CDR2 is SMNVEV (reference sequence). V trimming: 8 bases; J trimming: 3 bases; junction bases outside the gene matches: 4. There are 13 residues in the CDR3. The CDR3 sequence is CASGRQGYNEQFF. DNA for the CDR3: TGTGCCAGCGGTAGACAGGGCTACAATGAGCAGTTCTTC.

This chain uses TRBV6-5 with TRBJ2-1, with TRBD2 matching over 13 bases. V lost 4 bases and J lost 7; bases outside the gene matches: 7. CDR1 MNHEY and CDR2 SVGAGI come from the germline V gene. The CDR3 loop spans 16 amino acids. The CDR3 nucleotides read TGTGCCAGCAGTTCCCGGACTAGCGGGAGTGGTAATGAGCAGTTCTTC. This codes for CASSSRTSGSGNEQFF.

As for this clone: Different DNA sequences within this sample yield the same CDR3. The chain couples TRBV5-1 to TRBJ2-1; no clear D gene. The CDR3 has 11 residues. V lost 2 bases, J lost 6 bases, and 3 bases lay in between. Germline CDR1 and CDR2: SGHRS and YFSETQ. The CDR3 here is CASSFGNEQFF. DNA of the CDR3: TGCGCCAGCAGCTTCGGCAATGAGCAGTTCTTC. Looking up the rest from reference TRBV5-1 and TRBJ2-1 gives the full variable domain: KAGVTQTPRYLIKTRGQQVTLSCSPISGHRSVSWYQQTPGQGLQFLFEYFSETQRNKGNFPGRFSGRQFSNSRSEMNVSTLELGDSALYLCASSFGNEQFFGPGTRLTVL.

This rearrangement joins TRBV6-5 to TRBJ1-3; TRBD1 is a possible D gene (5 bases). Germline V CDR1 and CDR2: MNHEY, SVGAGI. The CDR3 contains 13 residues. Trimming pared 10 bases from V and 4 bases from J, leaving 14 bases between. The CDR3 DNA follows: TGTGCCACGGCAGGGTATTCAGGAAACACCATATATTTT. This translates into CATAGYSGNTIYF.

The gene calls are TRBV5-1 and TRBJ2-1; D is perhaps TRBD1 (5 bases). With 4 bases removed from V and 12 bases from J, the gap between germline ends came to 11 bases. Germline V lookup: CDR1 SGHRS, CDR2 YFSETQ. The CDR3 consists of 11 residues. DNA for the CDR3: TGCGCCAGCAGCACAAGGGGTGTGCAGTTCTTC. Its protein product is CASSTRGVQFF.

This chain connects TRBV30 to TRBJ2-1, with D unclear. There are 13 residues in the CDR3. Germline assignment: CDR1 GTSNPN and CDR2 SVGIG (reference sequence). Trimming took off 3 bases at V and 5 bases at J, with 11 bases between the two ends. Here the CDR3 DNA reads TGTGCCTGGAGCCCCCTGGCAGACAATGAGCAGTTCTTC. As protein: CAWSPLADNEQFF.

The chain combines TRBV28 with TRBJ1-5; TRBD1 matches 10 bases. Germline CDR1 reads MDHEN; CDR2 reads SYDVKM. With 3 bases clipped from V and 3 bases from J, the junction kept 11 bases outside the gene matches. The CDR3 is made up of 18 amino acids. Here the CDR3 reads CASSLRQGAKQANQPQHF. The CDR3 DNA reads TGTGCCAGCAGTTTGAGACAGGGGGCAAAGCAGGCCAATCAGCCCCAGCATTTT.

This clone appeared once. The rearrangement joins TRBV10-3 to TRBJ1-2, with D unclear. The CDR3 runs to 12 residues. V was trimmed by 2 bases and J by 5 bases, leaving 6 bases between them. Germline assignment: CDR1 ENHRY and CDR2 SYGVKD. The DNA for the CDR3 is TGTGCCATCAGTGAGACAGTTTATGGCTACACCTTC. Translating it yields CAISETVYGYTF.

This clone came up a few times. The chain links TRBV28 to TRBJ1-3; no reliable D call. The V and J ends lost 4 bases and 10 bases respectively, with 8 bases between them. Germline values: CDR1 MDHEN, CDR2 SYDVKM. This CDR3 comprises 11 residues. The CDR3 sequence: CASSSRWTIYF. DNA of the CDR3: TGTGCCAGCAGTTCCCGGTGGACCATATATTTT. Based on the CDR3 plus reference TRBV28 and TRBJ1-3, the full variable domain is DVKVTQSSRYLVKRTGEKVFLECVQDMDHENMFWYRQDPGLGLRLIYFSYDVKMKEKGDIPEGYSVSREKKERFSLILESASTNQTSMYLCASSSRWTIYFGEGSWLTVV.

V and J are TRBV7-3 and TRBJ2-2, with 10 bases identical to TRBD2. The germline gives CDR1 SGHTA, CDR2 FQGTGA. This CDR3 comprises 17 residues. Germline trimming cut 0 bases from V and 5 bases from J; bases unmatched to any gene: 6. CDR3 in amino acids: CASSLTRASGSTGELFF. The CDR3 nucleotides are TGTGCCAGCAGCTTAACGCGGGCTAGCGGGAGTACCGGGGAGCTGTTTTTT.

V gene TRBV3-1 (or the pseudogene TRBV3-2) combines with J gene TRBJ1-3, with a possible D match to TRBD1 (5 bases). CDR3 length: 14 residues. Trimming removed 4 bases at V and 2 bases at J, with 9 bases between. The germline CDR1 and CDR2 sequences are LGHDT and YNNKEL (reference sequence). CDR3 in DNA: TGTGCCAGCAGCCCGGGGGGAACTGGAAACACCATATATTTT. Translated: CASSPGGTGNTIYF.

This clone was observed a single time. V gene TRBV11-2 combines with J gene TRBJ2-7; D possibly corresponds to TRBD1 (7 bases). Trimming removed 4 bases from V and 6 bases from J, with 16 bases in between. The germline V gene has CDR1 SGHAT and CDR2 FQNNGV. The CDR3 has 14 residues. The CDR3 bases are TGTGCCAGCAGCTCGGACAGGTTCGGGGGCGAGCAGTACTTC. Residues: CASSSDRFGGEQYF.

The chain joins TRBV19 to TRBJ2-1; TRBD2 agrees at 10 bases. The junction had 4 bases not matched to a gene; V was cut back by 3 bases and J by 8 bases. CDR3 length equals 14 residues. Germline-derived CDR1 and CDR2 are LNHDA and SQIVND (reference sequence). The CDR3 region has the DNA TGTGCCAGTAGTATTCTAGCGGGAGTGTATGAGCAGTTCTTC. Translating gives CASSILAGVYEQFF.

This CDR3 is CAIRVAATNTGELFF. CDR3 DNA: TGTGCCATCAGAGTAGCGGCCACGAACACCGGGGAGCTGTTTTTT. The chain couples TRBV10-3 to TRBJ2-2, with D possibly matching TRBD2 (6 bases). The germline CDR1 and CDR2 sequences are ENHRY and SYGVKD. V lost 6 bases to trimming and J lost 0 bases, with 11 bases between them. This CDR3 contains 15 residues.

The V gene is TRBV27, the J gene TRBJ2-3; D is possibly TRBD2 (5 bases). Germline CDR1 reads MNHEY; CDR2 reads SMNVEV (reference sequence). The length of the CDR3 is 16 residues. V was cut by 0 bases and J by 1 base, with 11 bases left in between. The CDR3 bases are TGTGCCAGCAGTTTATCGCGGGTAGCTGGCACAGATACGCAGTATTTT. It translates to CASSLSRVAGTDTQYF.

The rearrangement uses TRBV30 and TRBJ2-7, with 9 bases that match TRBD1. The CDR3 has 13 residues. In germline, CDR1 is GTSNPN, CDR2 SVGIG (reference sequence). The junction had 7 bases not matched to a gene; V was cut back by 8 bases and J by 2 bases. CDR3 residues: CAQQTGGTYEQYF. The CDR3 DNA follows: TGTGCCCAACAGACAGGGGGGACCTACGAGCAGTACTTC.

V is TRBV11-3 and J is TRBJ1-1; possibly TRBD1 for D (6 bases). CDR1 and CDR2 from the germline V gene are SGHNT and YENEEA. V was shortened by 5 bases and J by 4 bases, with 11 bases between the two germline ends. The CDR3 totals 13 residues. Here the CDR3 reads CASSNRAGTEAFF. The CDR3 bases are TGTGCCAGCAGCAACAGGGCCGGCACTGAAGCTTTCTTT.

This chain joins TRBV11-1 and TRBJ2-7; maybe TRBD2 (6 bases). The CDR3 is 12 residues long. Trimming left V 5 bases short and J 7 bases short, with 12 bases between. Germline V lookup: CDR1 SGHAT, CDR2 FQDESV (reference sequence). CDR3 residues: CASSPWSGEQYF. The CDR3, as DNA: TGTGCCAGCAGCCCCTGGAGCGGGGAGCAGTACTTC.

Only a few counts were recorded for this clone. V and J are TRBV24-1 and TRBJ2-2; 12 nucleotides agree with TRBD1. Germline V lookup: CDR1 KGHDR, CDR2 SFDVKD. With V trimmed by 4 bases and J by 6 bases, 8 bases remained unmatched. The CDR3 extends over 17 amino acids. The CDR3 nucleotides are TGTGCCACCAGTGAATTGGGGACAGGGGGCACGGCCGGGGAGCTGTTTTTT. Protein product: CATSELGTGGTAGELFF.

V is TRBV5-1 and J is TRBJ2-1; no clear D. CDR1 and CDR2 (germline): SGHRS, YFSETQ. The germline V and J ends were trimmed by 0 bases and 2 bases, with 9 bases remaining between them. CDR3 size: 15 residues. CDR3 residues: CASSLVLATYNEQFF. Here the CDR3 DNA reads TGCGCCAGCAGCTTGGTCTTGGCCACCTACAATGAGCAGTTCTTC.

V is TRBV30 and J is TRBJ1-2; 8 nucleotides align to TRBD1. This CDR3 contains 11 residues. V was clipped by 8 bases and J by 7 bases; unmatched bases: 6. Germline assignment: CDR1 GTSNPN and CDR2 SVGIG (reference sequence). As DNA, the CDR3 is TGTGCCAGAACAGGGGGTGGTGGCTACACCTTC. Protein sequence: CARTGGGGYTF.

This sequence joins TRBV10-3 and TRBJ2-1; 8 bases map to TRBD1. This CDR3 has 16 residues. J gave up 6 bases and V 5 bases, and 12 bases lay outside the gene matches. Germline values: CDR1 ENHRY, CDR2 SYGVKD. CDR3 loop: CAISPPSGQGFNEQFF. The CDR3 DNA sequence: TGTGCCATCAGTCCCCCTTCCGGACAGGGTTTCAATGAGCAGTTCTTC.